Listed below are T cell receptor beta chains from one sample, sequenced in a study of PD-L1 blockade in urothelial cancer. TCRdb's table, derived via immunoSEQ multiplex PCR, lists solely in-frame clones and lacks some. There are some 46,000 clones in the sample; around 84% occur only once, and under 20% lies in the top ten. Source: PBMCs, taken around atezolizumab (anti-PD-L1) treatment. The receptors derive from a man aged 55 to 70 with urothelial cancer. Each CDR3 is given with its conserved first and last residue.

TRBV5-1	CASSDTGTGDYEQYF
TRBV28	CASSVQGFEQFF
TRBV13	CASSAKEDEQFF
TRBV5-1	CASSLQGRDGYTF
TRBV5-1	CASSLRLGQGKNEQFF
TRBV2	CASRRDSQARAFF
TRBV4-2	CASSRHSGSSGNTIYF
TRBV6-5	CASSLAGDQPQHF
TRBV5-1	CATGTGGFTGELFF
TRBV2	CASSETGRYEQYF
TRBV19	CASSTGQGGTGELFF
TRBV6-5	CASSHRDHGYTF
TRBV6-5	CASSYSGGYGYTF
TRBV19	CASSRGGYEQYF
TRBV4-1	CASSQAGTGANVLTF
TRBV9	CASSGRDSQETQYF